The rows below give T cell receptor beta chains drawn from one sample of a study of shared clonotypes between healthy human individuals. Using immunoSEQ multiplex PCR, the repertoire was profiled, and TCRdb retains in-frame clones only, with some absent. The sample lists 600,000 or so clones, about 98% occurring once. The specimen sequenced was naive CD8+ T cells sorted from blood. The receptors shown here come from a man aged 30 to 45 in good health. Both conserved end residues are part of each CDR3. The order of the fields is D gene, clone size, J gene, V gene, CDR3 protein, CDR3 DNA. A D gene is named only where the DNA matches it firmly. Expanded clones are given a class, and other clones once, few, many or no size at all.

>NA|NA|TRBJ2-7|TRBV4-3
CASSQDRFHSSSYEQYF
TGCGCCAGCAGCCAAGACCGATTTCACTCGAGCTCCTACGAGCAGTACTTC
>NA|NA|TRBJ2-7|TRBV7-9
CASSVISDNQYF
TGTGCCAGCAGCGTAATATCCGATAATCAGTACTTC
>TRBD1|NA|TRBJ2-1|TRBV18
CASSPGQGGNEQFF
TGTGCCAGCTCACCAGGACAGGGGGGCAATGAGCAGTTCTTC
>TRBD1|NA|TRBJ2-7|TRBV5-1
CASSPPQVGQGSYEQYF
TGCGCCAGCAGCCCCCCCCAGGTCGGACAGGGGTCATACGAGCAGTACTTC
>TRBD2|NA|TRBJ2-7|TRBV7-8
CASSLGKGGSYEQYF
TGTGCCAGCAGCTTAGGGAAGGGAGGGTCTTACGAGCAGTACTTC
>NA|NA|TRBJ2-1|TRBV5-1
CASSLVPRVQNEQFF
TGCGCCAGCAGCTTGGTTCCTAGGGTACAAAATGAGCAGTTCTTC
>NA|NA|TRBJ2-3|TRBV9
CASSAGLTSTDTQYF
TGTGCCAGCAGCGCCGGACTTACTAGCACAGATACGCAGTATTTT
>NA|NA|TRBJ2-2|TRBV11-2
CASSLRGQTENTGELFF
TGTGCCAGCAGCTTAAGGGGTCAGACGGAAAACACCGGGGAGCTGTTTTTT
>NA|NA|TRBJ2-1|TRBV7-9
CASSQNAWGPPHNEQFF
TGTGCCAGCAGCCAAAATGCCTGGGGGCCCCCTCACAATGAGCAGTTCTTC
>TRBD1|NA|TRBJ2-2|TRBV29-1
CSGGQGDSSGELFF
TGCAGCGGGGGACAGGGAGATTCGTCCGGGGAGCTGTTTTTT
>TRBD1|NA|TRBJ1-1|TRBV10-2
CASRPDRGYTEAFF
TGCGCCAGCAGGCCGGACAGGGGGTACACTGAAGCTTTCTTT
>TRBD1|NA|TRBJ1-2|TRBV27
CASSSPTGGGNGYTF
TGTGCCAGCAGTTCCCCGACAGGGGGCGGGAATGGCTACACCTTC
>NA|once|TRBJ1-1|TRBV27
CASSFRVNTEAFF
TGTGCCAGCAGTTTCAGAGTGAACACTGAAGCTTTCTTT
>NA|NA|TRBJ1-1|TRBV11-2
CASSPGRRATEAFF
TGTGCCAGCAGCCCCGGACGGAGAGCTACTGAAGCTTTCTTT
>NA|NA|TRBJ2-1|TRBV30
CAWSVRSSSYNEQFF
TGTGCCTGGAGTGTAAGGAGCTCCTCCTACAATGAGCAGTTCTTC
>NA|NA|TRBJ2-3|TRBV7-9
CASSLLGSQDEVDTQYF
TGTGCCAGCAGCTTATTGGGGAGCCAGGATGAGGTAGATACGCAGTATTTT
>NA|NA|TRBJ2-7|TRBV7-6
CASSLVSAESSYEQYF
TGTGCCAGCAGCTTAGTTTCGGCGGAGAGCTCCTACGAGCAGTACTTC
>TRBD2|NA|TRBJ2-1|TRBV25-1
CASSEWGTSLRREQFF
TGTGCCAGCAGTGAATGGGGGACTAGCCTCCGTCGTGAGCAGTTCTTC
>NA|NA|TRBJ1-1|TRBV7-6
CASSLARQGSNTEAFF
TGTGCCAGCAGCTTAGCCCGGCAGGGATCGAACACTGAAGCTTTCTTT
>NA|NA|TRBJ2-5|TRBV6-1
CASSGLERAQYF
TGTGCCAGCAGTGGATTAGAGCGGGCCCAGTACTTC
>NA|NA|TRBJ2-3|TRBV5-6
CASSSGPLTQYF
TGTGCCAGCAGCTCAGGACCCTTGACGCAGTATTTT
>TRBD2|NA|TRBJ2-1|TRBV29-1
CSVGMREFYNEQFF
TGCAGCGTTGGGATGCGGGAGTTCTACAATGAGCAGTTCTTC
>NA|NA|TRBJ1-2|TRBV7-9
CASSLAREYGYTF
TGTGCCAGCAGCTTAGCACGGGAGTATGGCTACACCTTC
>NA|NA|TRBJ2-1|TRBV7-9
CASSLVVTYNEQFF
TGTGCCAGCAGCTTAGTCGTTACCTACAATGAGCAGTTCTTC
>NA|NA|TRBJ1-4|TRBV27
CASSFSGGGGVKEKLFF
TGTGCCAGCAGCTTTTCTGGGGGCGGGGGGGTAAAGGAAAAACTGTTTTTT
>NA|NA|TRBJ1-1|TRBV7-2
CASSLGEIRRGENTEAFF
TGTGCCAGCAGCTTAGGGGAAATTAGGCGGGGTGAGAACACTGAAGCTTTCTTT
>NA|NA|TRBJ1-1|TRBV13
CASSYRGLNTEAFF
TGTGCCAGCAGCTATAGAGGACTGAACACTGAAGCTTTCTTT
>NA|NA|TRBJ2-7|TRBV28
CASSFSTLKMSYEQYF
TGTGCCAGCAGTTTCTCCACACTTAAGATGAGCTACGAGCAGTACTTC
>NA|NA|TRBJ2-1|TRBV19
CASSIFGGASYNEQFF
TGTGCCAGTAGTATCTTCGGGGGCGCCTCCTACAATGAGCAGTTCTTC
>TRBD1|once|TRBJ2-1|TRBV2
CAGETGGAYNEQFF
TGTGCCGGAGAAACAGGGGGCGCATACAATGAGCAGTTCTTC
>NA|NA|TRBJ2-7|TRBV2
CATRNMGSYEQYF
TGTGCCACCCGTAATATGGGCTCCTACGAGCAGTACTTC
>NA|NA|TRBJ2-3|TRBV27
CASSPLITSTDTQYF
TGTGCCAGCAGTCCCCTCATTACTAGCACAGATACGCAGTATTTT
>TRBD1|NA|TRBJ2-1|TRBV27
CASSIGTGQDEQFF
TGTGCCAGCAGTATAGGGACAGGCCAGGATGAGCAGTTCTTC
>NA|NA|TRBJ2-7|TRBV7-2
CASSLERDYSNEQYF
TGTGCCAGCAGCTTAGAGCGCGACTACTCAAACGAGCAGTACTTC
>TRBD1|NA|TRBJ2-7|TRBV27
CASSLNGGTGAYSGQYF
TGTGCCAGCAGTTTAAATGGGGGAACAGGGGCCTACAGCGGGCAGTACTTC
>NA|NA|TRBJ2-7|TRBV10-3
CAISDPSGVLSYEQYF
TGTGCCATCAGTGACCCAAGCGGTGTCCTCTCCTACGAGCAGTACTTC
>NA|NA|TRBJ2-1|TRBV2
CASNIRDSGTGEQFF
TGTGCCAGCAACATAAGGGACAGCGGGACGGGTGAGCAGTTCTTC
>TRBD1|NA|TRBJ1-4|TRBV5-1
CASSSTGGGEKLFF
TGCGCCAGCAGCTCGACAGGGGGCGGGGAAAAACTGTTTTTT
>TRBD1|NA|TRBJ2-7|TRBV29-1
CSVVDRAYDYEQYF
TGCAGCGTCGTTGACAGGGCTTATGACTACGAGCAGTACTTC
>TRBD2|once|TRBJ2-1|TRBV29-1
CSVEDQTSGRAYNEQFF
TGCAGCGTTGAAGATCAGACTAGCGGGAGGGCTTACAATGAGCAGTTCTTC
>NA|NA|TRBJ2-6|TRBV6-5
CASSYSPGANVLTF
TGTGCCAGCAGTTATTCTCCTGGGGCCAACGTCCTGACTTTC
>TRBD1|NA|TRBJ1-2|TRBV29-1
CSAPGGNGYTF
TGCAGCGCCCCAGGGGGAAATGGCTACACCTTC
>TRBD2|NA|TRBJ2-7|TRBV2
CAGLAGIHEQYF
TGTGCCGGACTAGCGGGAATCCACGAGCAGTACTTC
>NA|NA|TRBJ2-5|TRBV6-5
CASTGINQETQYF
TGTGCCAGCACGGGGATTAACCAAGAGACCCAGTACTTC
>NA|NA|TRBJ1-2|TRBV5-1
CASSPTGLANYGYTF
TGCGCCAGCAGCCCAACAGGGTTAGCTAACTATGGCTACACCTTC
>TRBD2|NA|TRBJ2-1|TRBV7-9
CASSLTPSGRANNEQFF
TGTGCCAGCAGCTTAACCCCAAGCGGGAGGGCCAACAATGAGCAGTTCTTC
>NA|NA|TRBJ2-1|TRBV4-1
CASSQEYTTRDEQFF
TGCGCCAGCAGCCAAGAATATACCACTCGGGATGAGCAGTTCTTC
>NA|NA|TRBJ2-1|TRBV14
CASSQDFSGDEQFF
TGTGCCAGCAGCCAAGATTTTAGCGGCGATGAGCAGTTCTTC
>NA|NA|TRBJ2-5|TRBV4-3
CASSQEDRATETQYF
TGCGCCAGCAGCCAAGAGGACAGAGCAACTGAGACCCAGTACTTC
>TRBD2|NA|TRBJ2-1|TRBV2
CASSGPGTSVTAFLYNEQFF
TGTGCCAGCAGTGGTCCCGGGACTAGCGTGACAGCCTTCCTCTACAATGAGCAGTTCTTC